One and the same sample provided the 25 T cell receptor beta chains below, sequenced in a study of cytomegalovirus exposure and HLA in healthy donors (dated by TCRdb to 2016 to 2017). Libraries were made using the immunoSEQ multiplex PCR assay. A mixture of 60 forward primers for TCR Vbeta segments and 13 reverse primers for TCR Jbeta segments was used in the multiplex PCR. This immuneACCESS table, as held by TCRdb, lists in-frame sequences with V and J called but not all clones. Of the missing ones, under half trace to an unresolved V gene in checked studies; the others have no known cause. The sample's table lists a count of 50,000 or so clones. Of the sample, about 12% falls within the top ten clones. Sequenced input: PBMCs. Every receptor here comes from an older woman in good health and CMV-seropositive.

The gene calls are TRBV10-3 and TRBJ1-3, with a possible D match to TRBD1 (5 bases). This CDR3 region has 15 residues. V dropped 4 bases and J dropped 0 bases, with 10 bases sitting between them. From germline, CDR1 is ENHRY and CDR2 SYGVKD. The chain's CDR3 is CAISATQGSGNTIYF. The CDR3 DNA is TGTGCCATCAGTGCAACCCAGGGCTCTGGAAACACCATATATTTT.

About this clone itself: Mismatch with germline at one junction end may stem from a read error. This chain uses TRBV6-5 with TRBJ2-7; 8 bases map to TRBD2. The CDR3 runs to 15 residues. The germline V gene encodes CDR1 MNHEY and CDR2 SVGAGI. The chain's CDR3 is CAGSPLAGGAYEQYF. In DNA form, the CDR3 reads TGTGCCGGCAGTCCCCTGGCGGGGGGAGCCTACGAGCAGTACTTC.

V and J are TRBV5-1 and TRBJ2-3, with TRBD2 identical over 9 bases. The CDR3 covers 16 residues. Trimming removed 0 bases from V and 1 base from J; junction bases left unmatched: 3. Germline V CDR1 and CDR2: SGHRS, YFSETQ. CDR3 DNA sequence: TGCGCCAGCAGCTTGGAGGCTAGCGGGGGCACAGATACGCAGTATTTT. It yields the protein CASSLEASGGTDTQYF.

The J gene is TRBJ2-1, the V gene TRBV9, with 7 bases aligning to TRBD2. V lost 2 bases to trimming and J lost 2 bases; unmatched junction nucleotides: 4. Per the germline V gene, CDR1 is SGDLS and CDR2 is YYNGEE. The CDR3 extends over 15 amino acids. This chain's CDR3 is CASSVPGGPYNEQFF. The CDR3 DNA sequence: TGTGCCAGCAGCGTTCCGGGGGGACCCTACAATGAGCAGTTCTTC.

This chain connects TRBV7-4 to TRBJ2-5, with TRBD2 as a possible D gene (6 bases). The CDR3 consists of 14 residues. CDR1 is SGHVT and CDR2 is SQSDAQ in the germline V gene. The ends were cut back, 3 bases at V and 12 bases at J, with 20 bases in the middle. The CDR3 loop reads CASSFPRASRREYF. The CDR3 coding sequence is TGTGCCAGCAGCTTCCCCAGGGCCAGCAGGAGGGAGTACTTC.

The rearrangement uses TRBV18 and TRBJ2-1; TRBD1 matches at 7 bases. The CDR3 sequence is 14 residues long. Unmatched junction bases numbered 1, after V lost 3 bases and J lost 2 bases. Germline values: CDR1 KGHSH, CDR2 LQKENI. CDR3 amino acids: CASSPRGPYNEQFF. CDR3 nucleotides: TGTGCCAGCTCACCTAGGGGGCCCTACAATGAGCAGTTCTTC.

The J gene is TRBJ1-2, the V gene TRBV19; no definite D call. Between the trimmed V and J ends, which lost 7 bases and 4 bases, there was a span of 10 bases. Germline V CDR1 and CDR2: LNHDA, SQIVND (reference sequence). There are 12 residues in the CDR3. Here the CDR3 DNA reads TGTGCCAGTAACCACCGAGTCTATGGCTACACCTTC. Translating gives CASNHRVYGYTF.

The CDR3 DNA reads as TGTGCCAGCAGTTTAGGGGGGAAAGCCTACGAGCAGTACTTC. It is translated as CASSLGGKAYEQYF. The chain couples TRBV27 to TRBJ2-7; tentatively, D is TRBD2 (6 bases). The V end was cut by 2 bases, the J end by 2 bases, with 10 bases between. The CDR3 runs to 14 residues. In germline, CDR1 is MNHEY, CDR2 SMNVEV (reference sequence).

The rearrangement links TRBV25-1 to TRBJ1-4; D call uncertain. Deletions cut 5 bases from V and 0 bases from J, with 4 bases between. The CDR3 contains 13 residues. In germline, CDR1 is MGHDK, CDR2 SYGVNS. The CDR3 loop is CASSTATNEKLFF. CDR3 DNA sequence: TGTGCCAGCAGTACTGCAACTAATGAAAAACTGTTTTTT.

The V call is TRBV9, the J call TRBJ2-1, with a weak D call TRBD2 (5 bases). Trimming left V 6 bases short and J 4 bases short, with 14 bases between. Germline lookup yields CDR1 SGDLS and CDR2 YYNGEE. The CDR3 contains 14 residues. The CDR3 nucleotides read TGTGCCAGCACTCCCGGACTCACATACAATGAGCAGTTCTTC. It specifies CASTPGLTYNEQFF.

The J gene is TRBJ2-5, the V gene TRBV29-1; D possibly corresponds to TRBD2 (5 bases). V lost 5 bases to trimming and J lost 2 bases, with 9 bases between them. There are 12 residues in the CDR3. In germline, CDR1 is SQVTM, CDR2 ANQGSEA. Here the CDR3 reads CSVLTGQETQYF. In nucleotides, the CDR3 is TGCAGCGTTTTGACGGGGCAAGAGACCCAGTACTTC.

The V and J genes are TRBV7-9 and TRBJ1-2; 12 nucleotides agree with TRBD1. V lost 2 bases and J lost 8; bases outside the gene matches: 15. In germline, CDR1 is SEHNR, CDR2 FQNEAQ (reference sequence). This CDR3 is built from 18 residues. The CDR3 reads CASSLSLVYVGQGAGYTF. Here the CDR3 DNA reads TGTGCCAGCAGCTTATCCCTGGTCTACGTGGGACAGGGGGCCGGCTACACCTTC.

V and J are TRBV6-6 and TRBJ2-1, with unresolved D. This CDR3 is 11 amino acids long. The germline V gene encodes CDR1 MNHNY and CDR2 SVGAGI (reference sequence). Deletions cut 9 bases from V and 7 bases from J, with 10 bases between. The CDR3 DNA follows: TGTGCCAGAAGTGTAGAAAATGAGCAGTTCTTC. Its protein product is CARSVENEQFF.

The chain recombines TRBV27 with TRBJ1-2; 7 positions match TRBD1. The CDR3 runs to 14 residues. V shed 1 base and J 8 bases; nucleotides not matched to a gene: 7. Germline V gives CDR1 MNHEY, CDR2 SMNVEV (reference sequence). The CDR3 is CASSLFGGGGGYTF. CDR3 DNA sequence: TGTGCCAGCAGTTTATTCGGAGGGGGCGGGGGCTACACCTTC.

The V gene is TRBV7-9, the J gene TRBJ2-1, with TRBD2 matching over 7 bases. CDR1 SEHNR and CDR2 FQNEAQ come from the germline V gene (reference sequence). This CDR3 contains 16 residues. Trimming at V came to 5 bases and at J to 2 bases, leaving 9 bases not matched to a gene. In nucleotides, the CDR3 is TGTGCCAGCAGCCCCCCCCCGGGGAGGGCCTACAATGAGCAGTTCTTC. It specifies CASSPPPGRAYNEQFF.

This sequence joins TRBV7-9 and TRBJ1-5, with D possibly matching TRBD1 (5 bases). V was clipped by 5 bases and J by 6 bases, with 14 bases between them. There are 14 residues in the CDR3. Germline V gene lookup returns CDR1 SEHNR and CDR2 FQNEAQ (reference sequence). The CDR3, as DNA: TGTGCCAGCAGCCGGGGGGGGATCGGTCAGCCCCAGCATTTT. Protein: CASSRGGIGQPQHF.

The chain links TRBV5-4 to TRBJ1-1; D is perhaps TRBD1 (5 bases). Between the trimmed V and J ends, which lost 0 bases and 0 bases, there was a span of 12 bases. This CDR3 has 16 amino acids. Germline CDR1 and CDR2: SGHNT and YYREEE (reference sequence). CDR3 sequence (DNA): TGTGCCAGCAGCTTGGATCTGGGGCCCCTGAACACTGAAGCTTTCTTT. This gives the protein CASSLDLGPLNTEAFF.

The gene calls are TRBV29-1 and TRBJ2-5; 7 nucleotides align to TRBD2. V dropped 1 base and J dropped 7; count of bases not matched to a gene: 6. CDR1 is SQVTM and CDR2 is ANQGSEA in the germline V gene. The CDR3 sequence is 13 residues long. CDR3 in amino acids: CSVEGDYGGTQYF. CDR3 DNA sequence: TGCAGCGTTGAAGGGGACTACGGGGGGACCCAGTACTTC.

For the CDR3, the DNA is TGTGCCAGCAGCCCCCCGGTAGATAATTCACCCCTCCACTTT. Residues: CASSPPVDNSPLHF. The gene calls are TRBV11-3 and TRBJ1-6; D remains unclear. This CDR3 region has 14 residues. CDR1 is SGHNT and CDR2 is YENEEA in the germline V gene. V shed 5 bases and J shed 5 bases, with 10 bases lying between them.

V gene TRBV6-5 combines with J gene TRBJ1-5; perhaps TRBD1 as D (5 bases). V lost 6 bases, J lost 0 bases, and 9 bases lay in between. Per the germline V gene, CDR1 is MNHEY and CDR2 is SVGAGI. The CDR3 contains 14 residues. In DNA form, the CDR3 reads TGTGCCAGCAGCCGCGACAGTAGCAATCAGCCCCAGCATTTT. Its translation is CASSRDSSNQPQHF.

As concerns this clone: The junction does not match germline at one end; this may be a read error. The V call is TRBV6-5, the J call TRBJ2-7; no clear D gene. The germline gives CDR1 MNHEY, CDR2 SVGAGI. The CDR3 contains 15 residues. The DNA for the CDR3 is TGTGCCAGCAGTCAAATGAGACCCGAGGTCTACGTGCAGTACTTC. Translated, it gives CASSQMRPEVYVQYF.

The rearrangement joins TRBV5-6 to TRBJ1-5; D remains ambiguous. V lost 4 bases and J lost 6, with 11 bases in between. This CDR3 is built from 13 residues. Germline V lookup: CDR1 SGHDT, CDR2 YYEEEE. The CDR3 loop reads CASSPQAGQPQHF. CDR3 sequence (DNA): TGTGCCAGCAGCCCTCAGGCGGGTCAGCCCCAGCATTTT.

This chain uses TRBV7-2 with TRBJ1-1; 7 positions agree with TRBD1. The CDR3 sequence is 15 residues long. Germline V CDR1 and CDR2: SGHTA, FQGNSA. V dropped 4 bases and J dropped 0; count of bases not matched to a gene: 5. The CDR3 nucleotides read TGTGCCAGCAGCTCAGGGGGGCGCGTGAACACTGAAGCTTTCTTT. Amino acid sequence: CASSSGGRVNTEAFF.

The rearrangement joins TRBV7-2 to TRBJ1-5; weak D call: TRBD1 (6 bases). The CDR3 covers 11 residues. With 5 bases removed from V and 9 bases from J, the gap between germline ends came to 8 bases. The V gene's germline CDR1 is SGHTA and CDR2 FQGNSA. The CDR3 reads CASSLQGPQHF. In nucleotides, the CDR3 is TGTGCCAGCAGCCTACAGGGGCCCCAGCATTTT.

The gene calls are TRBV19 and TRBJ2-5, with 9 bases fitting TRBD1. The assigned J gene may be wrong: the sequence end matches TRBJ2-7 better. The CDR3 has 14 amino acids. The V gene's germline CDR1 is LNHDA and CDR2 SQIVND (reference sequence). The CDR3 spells CASSIPGQGYEQYF. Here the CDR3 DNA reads TGTGCCAGTAGTATCCCTGGACAGGGGTACGAGCAGTACTTC.